This T cell receptor beta chain was sequenced during a study of glioma-infiltrating T cells after dendritic cell vaccination. Repertoires were generated with immunoSEQ multiplex PCR, while TCRdb's copy carries only in-frame clones and drops some. The data contain approximately 93,000 clones, around 84% of them seen just once; the ten biggest clones take up more than 8%. Looked up from germline, CDR1 is SGHNT and CDR2 is YYREEE (reference sequence). V was trimmed by 2 bases and J by 0 bases, leaving 8 bases between them. CDR3 length equals 14 residues. Time point here: after dendritic cell vaccination, including at tumor progression/relapse.

This specimen was blood, taken after dendritic cell vaccination. The chain couples TRBV5-4 to TRBJ1-1, with D perhaps matching TRBD1 (6 bases). The sequence was obtained from a human donor with glioblastoma. The CDR3 sequence is CASSFYRVNTEAFF. DNA for the CDR3: TGTGCCAGCAGCTTCTACAGGGTGAACACTGAAGCTTTCTTT.